This is a list of T cell receptor beta chains from one sample in a study of T cell changes during pregnancy in multiple sclerosis. This table comes from immunoSEQ multiplex PCR, and its TCRdb copy is limited to in-frame clones, with some not included. The sample shows 55,000 to 95,000 clones, more than 80% of them seen only once. Sequenced material: peripheral blood, taken in the second trimester of pregnancy. These TCRs come from a female donor in good health, enrolled as a control in a pregnancy study. Each CDR3 is given with its conserved first and last residue. A D gene is named only where the DNA matches it firmly. Only part of the rows carry a size: once, few, many, or a class if the clone is expanded.

D gene	V gene	clone size	J gene	CDR3 protein	CDR3 DNA
TRBD1	TRBV11-2	-	TRBJ2-2	CASSLRSGQGATGELFF	TGTGCCAGCAGCTTAAGATCCGGACAGGGTGCCACCGGGGAGCTGTTTTTT
TRBD2	TRBV6-5	-	TRBJ2-5	CASRGGRGALREYF	TGTGCCAGCCGCGGGGGGCGGGGGGCCCTACGCGAGTACTTC
-	TRBV5-1	-	TRBJ1-3	CASSLVVGASSGNTIYF	TGCGCCAGCAGCTTGGTTGTGGGGGCTAGCTCTGGAAACACCATATATTTT
-	TRBV5-6	once	TRBJ2-7	CASSLEDNYEQYF	TGTGCCAGCAGCTTGGAGGACAACTACGAGCAGTACTTC
-	TRBV4-3	-	TRBJ2-7	CASSQDGTTGNPYEQYF	TGCGCCAGCAGCCAAGACGGTACCACAGGGAACCCCTACGAGCAGTACTTC
TRBD1	TRBV28	-	TRBJ2-2	CASEGQGDTGELFF	TGTGCCAGCGAGGGACAGGGCGACACCGGGGAGCTGTTTTTT
-	TRBV28	-	TRBJ2-5	CASSFRGGETQYF	TGTGCCAGCAGTTTTCGCGGTGGGGAGACCCAGTACTTC
-	TRBV9	few	TRBJ2-2	CASSVSGNTGELFF	TGTGCCAGCAGCGTATCGGGGAACACCGGGGAGCTGTTTTTT
-	TRBV5-1	-	TRBJ2-3	CASSLSTLSTDTQYF	TGCGCCAGCAGCTTGTCTACCCTAAGCACAGATACGCAGTATTTT
TRBD1	TRBV27	-	TRBJ1-3	CASSPTGGRGNTIYF	TGTGCCAGCAGTCCAACAGGGGGCAGAGGAAACACCATATATTTT
-	TRBV28	-	TRBJ2-7	CASSRRYEQYF	TGTGCCAGCAGCCGTAGATACGAGCAGTACTTC
TRBD1	TRBV27	few	TRBJ2-7	CASSDRGAYEQYF	TGTGCCAGCAGCGACAGGGGGGCCTACGAGCAGTACTTC
TRBD1	TRBV11-2	-	TRBJ1-2	CASSPGQGAYGYTF	TGTGCCAGCAGCCCAGGACAGGGGGCGTATGGCTACACCTTC
TRBD1	TRBV6-5	-	TRBJ1-1	CASKKDRGNTEAFF	TGTGCCAGCAAAAAAGACAGGGGGAACACTGAAGCTTTCTTT
-	TRBV7-2	-	TRBJ1-2	CASSPSGGTYGYTF	TGTGCCAGCAGCCCCAGTGGGGGGACCTATGGCTACACCTTC
-	TRBV21-1	-	TRBJ2-7	CASSKGRTGNEQYF	TGTGCCAGCAGCAAAGGTCGGACAGGGAACGAGCAGTACTTC
-	TRBV7-8	-	TRBJ1-6	CASSLGQKNSPLHF	TGTGCCAGCAGCTTAGGACAAAAGAATTCACCCCTCCACTTT
TRBD2	TRBV6-6	-	TRBJ2-1	CAICQRGDNEQFF	TGTGCCATCTGCCAGCGGGGGGACAATGAGCAGTTCTTC
TRBD1	TRBV6-5	-	TRBJ2-1	CASGSARGNEQFF	TGTGCCAGCGGGAGCGCCAGGGGGAATGAGCAGTTCTTC
-	TRBV7-2	-	TRBJ1-5	CASSLSRVNQPQHF	TGTGCCAGCAGCTTATCCCGGGTTAATCAGCCCCAGCATTTT
TRBD1	TRBV27	-	TRBJ2-4	CASGSPGGQNIQYF	TGTGCCAGCGGGTCGCCAGGGGGCCAAAACATTCAGTACTTC
TRBD1	TRBV6-1	-	TRBJ1-1	CASSGTGTVNTEAFF	TGTGCCAGCAGCGGAACCGGGACAGTGAACACTGAAGCTTTCTTT
-	TRBV19	-	TRBJ1-4	CASSIDGEFNEKLFF	TGTGCCAGTAGTATAGACGGAGAGTTTAATGAAAAACTGTTTTTT
-	TRBV11-2	-	TRBJ2-2	CASSLAGKADDTGELFF	TGTGCCAGCAGCTTAGCCGGGAAGGCCGACGACACCGGGGAGCTGTTTTTT
TRBD1	TRBV27	-	TRBJ1-5	CASKGGGGQPQHF	TGTGCCAGCAAAGGAGGGGGCGGCCAGCCCCAGCATTTT
-	TRBV15	-	TRBJ2-4	CATSQPGGNIQYF	TGTGCCACTTCACAACCAGGGGGGAACATTCAGTACTTC
-	TRBV4-3	-	TRBJ2-3	CASSSGESTDTQYF	TGCGCCAGCAGCTCGGGGGAAAGCACAGATACGCAGTATTTT
TRBD2	TRBV20-1	-	TRBJ2-7	CSAAGGVEQYF	TGCAGTGCTGCCGGGGGGGTCGAGCAGTACTTC
-	TRBV6-5	-	TRBJ1-6	CASSYSVAGGNSPLHF	TGTGCCAGCAGTTACTCCGTGGCAGGAGGTAATTCACCCCTCCACTTT
TRBD1	TRBV11-3	-	TRBJ1-3	CASSPGTASSGNTIYF	TGTGCCAGCAGCCCGGGGACAGCGAGCTCTGGAAACACCATATATTTT
-	TRBV29-1	few	TRBJ1-1	CSVDTMNTEAFF	TGCAGCGTTGACACTATGAACACTGAAGCTTTCTTT
-	TRBV7-2	-	TRBJ1-1	CASSLQALDSTEAFF	TGTGCCAGCAGCTTACAGGCCCTCGACAGCACTGAAGCTTTCTTT
-	TRBV11-3	-	TRBJ2-7	CASSLDRGSSYEQYF	TGTGCCAGCAGCTTAGATCGAGGCTCTTCCTACGAGCAGTACTTC
TRBD1	TRBV15	-	TRBJ1-2	CATLSRQGSPGYTF	TGTGCCACCCTTAGCCGACAGGGCTCGCCTGGCTACACCTTC
TRBD1	TRBV7-2	-	TRBJ1-1	CASRLGQGREAFF	TGTGCCAGCAGGTTGGGACAGGGCCGTGAAGCTTTCTTT
-	TRBV27	-	TRBJ1-2	CASSLGAEGYGYTF	TGTGCCAGCAGTTTGGGCGCCGAGGGCTATGGCTACACCTTC
-	TRBV14	-	TRBJ2-3	CASSQVEGGAADTQYF	TGTGCCAGCAGCCAAGTCGAAGGGGGGGCCGCAGATACGCAGTATTTT
TRBD2	TRBV29-1	-	TRBJ2-7	CSVERLAGREQYF	TGCAGCGTTGAGCGTCTAGCGGGTCGCGAGCAGTACTTC
-	TRBV7-3	-	TRBJ1-3	CASSLTGANSGNTIYF	TGTGCCAGCAGCTTAACAGGGGCCAACTCTGGAAACACCATATATTTT
-	TRBV12-5	-	TRBJ2-1	CASGLGTVYNEQFF	TGTGCTAGTGGTTTGGGGACAGTTTACAATGAGCAGTTCTTC
TRBD2	TRBV28	few	TRBJ2-1	CASSFRTSGGGAYNEQFF	TGTGCCAGCAGTTTCCGAACTAGCGGGGGGGGAGCCTACAATGAGCAGTTCTTC
TRBD2	TRBV11-2	-	TRBJ2-5	CASSPGTSGGGTQYF	TGTGCCAGCAGCCCCGGGACTAGCGGGGGGGGGACCCAGTACTTC
-	TRBV19	-	TRBJ1-6	CASKLQDSYNSPLHF	TGTGCCAGTAAACTACAGGACTCCTATAATTCACCCCTCCACTTT
TRBD2	TRBV14	-	TRBJ2-1	CASSPQRGGRRNEQFF	TGTGCCAGCAGCCCTCAGCGGGGGGGCCGTAGGAATGAGCAGTTCTTC
-	TRBV27	-	TRBJ2-2	CASSLLSGELFF	TGTGCCAGCAGTCTCCTATCCGGGGAGCTGTTTTTT
-	TRBV6-5	-	TRBJ1-2	CASSPRGDGYTF	TGTGCCAGCAGTCCCAGGGGAGATGGCTACACCTTC
-	TRBV19	-	TRBJ1-6	CASSPLPGLSPLHF	TGTGCCAGTAGTCCCCTCCCAGGGCTTTCACCCCTCCACTTT
TRBD1	TRBV5-4	-	TRBJ1-6	CASSYGTGISNSPLHF	TGTGCCAGCAGCTACGGGACAGGAATCTCAAATTCACCCCTCCACTTT
-	TRBV11-2	-	TRBJ2-3	CASSQPLAGGTDTQYF	TGTGCCAGCAGCCAACCTTTGGCAGGGGGCACAGATACGCAGTATTTT
-	TRBV5-6	once	TRBJ2-7	CASSLVGSYEQYF	TGTGCCAGCAGCTTGGTCGGGTCCTACGAGCAGTACTTC